This entry concerns a single TCR beta chain. The antigen remains unidentified. Germline assignment: CDR1 SGHTA and CDR2 FQGNSA. The CDR3 loop spans 14 amino acids. V lost 7 bases, J lost 5 bases, and 4 bases stayed unmatched. The data belong to a study of T cells after yellow fever vaccination. General observations from the study: Reappearing after the booster were most of the clones from primary vaccination (about 96% CD4, 70% to 90% CD8). Weaker overall was a secondary response that nonetheless peaked faster, on day 5 versus 15.

A universal primer site and UMIs were added as TCR cDNA was made by 5'RACE template switching. From the 5' RACE reads, TCRdb called clonotypes with MiXCR, one entry per CDR3 protein. This table has about 330,000 distinct CDR3 sequences, roughly 8.6% appearing once. The TCR originated in a man between 18 and 29 years old who received the YFV17D yellow fever vaccine. The rearrangement uses TRBV7-2 and TRBJ2-3; TRBD2 matches at 12 bases. The sequencing here drew on PBMCs, taken roughly 46 days after the first yellow fever vaccination. CDR3 DNA sequence: TGTGCCAGCACCCTAGCGGGGGGGCTAGATACGCAGTATTTT. Translated: CASTLAGGLDTQYF.